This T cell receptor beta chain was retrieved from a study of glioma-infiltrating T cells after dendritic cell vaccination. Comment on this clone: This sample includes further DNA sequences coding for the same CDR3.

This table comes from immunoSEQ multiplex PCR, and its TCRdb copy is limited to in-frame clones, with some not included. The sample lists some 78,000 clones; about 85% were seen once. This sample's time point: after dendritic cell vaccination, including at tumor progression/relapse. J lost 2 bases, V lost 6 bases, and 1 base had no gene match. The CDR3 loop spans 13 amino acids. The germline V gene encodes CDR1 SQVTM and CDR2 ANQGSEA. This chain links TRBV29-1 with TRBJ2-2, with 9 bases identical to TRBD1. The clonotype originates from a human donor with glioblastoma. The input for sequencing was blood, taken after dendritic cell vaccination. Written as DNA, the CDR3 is TGCAGCGTGGACAGGGGCAACACCGGGGAGCTGTTTTTT. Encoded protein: CSVDRGNTGELFF.